What follows are 9 T cell receptor beta chains derived from one specimen sequenced in a study of PD-L1 blockade in urothelial cancer. Time point: pretreatment peripheral blood. Using immunoSEQ multiplex PCR, the repertoire was profiled, and TCRdb retains in-frame clones only, with some absent. The table includes 45,000 to 60,000 clones, 85% to 90% detected once. The input for sequencing was PBMCs, taken around atezolizumab (anti-PD-L1) treatment. The receptor set was obtained from a man between 65 and 80 years old with urothelial cancer.

The V call is TRBV15, the J call TRBJ1-1, with D unclear. With 0 bases removed from V and 3 bases from J, the gap between germline ends came to 11 bases. The CDR3 has 15 residues. Germline CDR1 LNHNV, CDR2 YYDKDF (reference sequence). The CDR3 nucleotides are TGTGCCACCAGCAGAGATCGGGTAGACGACACTGAAGCTTTCTTT. It yields the protein CATSRDRVDDTEAFF.

The chain has TRBV5-1 and TRBJ2-5, with D possibly matching TRBD1 (6 bases). The V end was cut by 5 bases, the J end by 3 bases, with 11 bases between. From germline, CDR1 is SGHRS and CDR2 YFSETQ. The CDR3 totals 13 residues. For the CDR3, the DNA is TGCGCCAGCAGGGGGGCAGCCAAAGAGACCCAGTACTTC. Translated, it gives CASRGAAKETQYF.

V usage is TRBV5-1 and J usage is TRBJ2-3; possibly TRBD1 for D (6 bases). Germline V gene data show CDR1 as SGHRS and CDR2 as YFSETQ. The CDR3 runs to 13 residues. The V end was cut by 0 bases, the J end by 14 bases, with 16 bases between. The CDR3 DNA sequence: TGCGCCAGCAGCTTGGAAGCTGGGGGCGCCGCGTATTTT. Translation: CASSLEAGGAAYF. Together with reference TRBV5-1 and TRBJ2-3, the CDR3 gives the full variable domain: KAGVTQTPRYLIKTRGQQVTLSCSPISGHRSVSWYQQTPGQGLQFLFEYFSETQRNKGNFPGRFSGRQFSNSRSEMNVSTLELGDSALYLCASSLEAGGAAYFGPGTRLTVL.

This chain connects TRBV28 to TRBJ1-2; 8 nucleotides line up with TRBD1. The CDR3 consists of 12 residues. V dropped 6 bases and J dropped 7; count of bases not matched to a gene: 4. Germline lookup yields CDR1 MDHEN and CDR2 SYDVKM. CDR3 nucleotide sequence: TGTGCCAGCAGCCTCCAGGGGGCTGGCTACACCTTC. It encodes CASSLQGAGYTF.

V and J are TRBV5-1 and TRBJ2-7; D perhaps matches TRBD1 (6 bases). CDR1 is SGHRS and CDR2 is YFSETQ in the germline V gene. V lost 0 bases, J lost 0 bases, and 10 bases lay in between. The CDR3 has 15 amino acids. Written as DNA, the CDR3 is TGCGCCAGCAGCTTGGGGGACACTAACTCCTACGAGCAGTACTTC. Translation gives CASSLGDTNSYEQYF.

The genes are TRBV9 and TRBJ2-1, with 13 bases matching TRBD2. J gave up 10 bases and V 4 bases, and 11 bases lay outside the gene matches. This CDR3 has 16 residues. Germline V gene data show CDR1 as SGDLS and CDR2 as YYNGEE. The CDR3 spells CASSPWTSGSPGEQFF. The CDR3 nucleotides read TGTGCCAGCAGCCCCTGGACTAGCGGGAGCCCCGGGGAGCAGTTCTTC.

J is TRBJ2-4 and V is TRBV5-8, with 10 bases identical to TRBD2. The V and J ends lost 1 base and 9 bases, in that order; junction bases with no gene match: 4. The CDR3 spans 14 residues. Germline assignment: CDR1 SGHTS and CDR2 YDEGEE. The CDR3 coding sequence is TGTGCCAGCAGCTTGTCTAGCGGGAGTTCCATTCAGTACTTC. Its protein is CASSLSSGSSIQYF.

This chain joins TRBV27 and TRBJ2-2, with TRBD2 matching over 8 bases. The CDR3 has 15 residues. Germline V lookup: CDR1 MNHEY, CDR2 SMNVEV (reference sequence). V shed 7 bases, J shed 6 bases, and the junction held 10 bases outside the gene matches. The CDR3 here is CASTLRGLGAGELFF. The DNA for the CDR3 is TGTGCCAGCACCCTCCGGGGACTAGGGGCCGGGGAGCTGTTTTTT.

The chain joins TRBV20-1 to TRBJ1-1; 8 bases fit TRBD1. The trim removed 2 bases at V and 10 bases at J, leaving 3 bases unmatched. The length of the CDR3 is 11 residues. CDR1 is DFQATT and CDR2 is SNEGSKA in the germline V gene (reference sequence). In nucleotides, the CDR3 is TGCAGTGCTAGAAATGACAGGGGAGCTTTCTTT. It codes for CSARNDRGAFF.